The sequence of this T cell receptor (beta chain) was determined in a study of blood T cells in healthy people across ages. Primed by a sample-barcoded 5' primer and a J-beta primer mix, a second PCR proceeded for roughly 7 to 11 cycles. TCRdb used MiXCR to reprocess the 5' RACE reads, holding one entry per CDR3 protein. The profile covers some 1.5 million distinct CDR3 sequences, with roughly 27% appearing a single time and roughly 8% taken by the ten largest. The clonotype was recovered from a woman in her 30s in good health. Sequenced input: blood.

CDR3 sequence reads: CSASGGGTNQPQHF. CDR3 DNA: TGCAGTGCTAGTGGGGGAGGGACGAATCAGCCCCAGCATTTT. The V and J genes are TRBV20-1 and TRBJ1-5; possibly TRBD1 for D (5 bases). V was clipped by 3 bases and J by 4 bases, with 13 bases between them. The CDR3 is 14 residues long. Germline-derived CDR1 and CDR2 are DFQATT and SNEGSKA (reference sequence).